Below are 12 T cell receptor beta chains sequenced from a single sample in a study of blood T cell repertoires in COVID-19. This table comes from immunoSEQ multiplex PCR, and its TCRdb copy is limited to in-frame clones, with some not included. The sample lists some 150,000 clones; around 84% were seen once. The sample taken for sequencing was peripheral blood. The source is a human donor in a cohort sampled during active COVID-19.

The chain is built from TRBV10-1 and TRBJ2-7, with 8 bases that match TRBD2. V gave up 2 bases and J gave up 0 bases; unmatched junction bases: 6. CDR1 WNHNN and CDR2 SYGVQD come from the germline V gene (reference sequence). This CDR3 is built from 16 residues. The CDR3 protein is CASSEISGASSYEQYF. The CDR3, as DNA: TGCGCCAGCAGTGAGATTAGCGGGGCGAGCTCCTACGAGCAGTACTTC.

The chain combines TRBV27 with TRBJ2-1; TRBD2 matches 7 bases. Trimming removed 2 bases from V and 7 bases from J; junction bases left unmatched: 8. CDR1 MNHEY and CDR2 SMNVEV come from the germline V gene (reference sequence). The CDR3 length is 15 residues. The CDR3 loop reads CASSLPRVGGNEQFF. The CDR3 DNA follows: TGTGCCAGCAGTTTACCCCGGGTCGGGGGGAATGAGCAGTTCTTC.

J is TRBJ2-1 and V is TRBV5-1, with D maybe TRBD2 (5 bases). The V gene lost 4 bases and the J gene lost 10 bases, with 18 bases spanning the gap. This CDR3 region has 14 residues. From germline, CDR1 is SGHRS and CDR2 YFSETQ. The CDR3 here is CASSPDYGNGEQFF. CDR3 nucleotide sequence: TGCGCCAGCAGCCCGGATTACGGGAACGGCGAGCAGTTCTTC.

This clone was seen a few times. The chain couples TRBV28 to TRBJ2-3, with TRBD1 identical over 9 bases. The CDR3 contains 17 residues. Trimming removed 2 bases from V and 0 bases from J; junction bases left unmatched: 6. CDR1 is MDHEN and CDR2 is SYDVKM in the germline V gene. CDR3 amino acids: CASSLTRTGVSTDTQYF. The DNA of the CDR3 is TGTGCCAGCAGTTTAACCCGGACAGGGGTAAGCACAGATACGCAGTATTTT.

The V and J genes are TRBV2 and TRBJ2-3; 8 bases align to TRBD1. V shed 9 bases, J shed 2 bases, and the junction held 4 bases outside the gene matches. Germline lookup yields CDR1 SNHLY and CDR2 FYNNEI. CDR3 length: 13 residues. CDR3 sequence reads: CASGQGYTDTQYF. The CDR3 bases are TGTGCCAGTGGACAGGGTTACACAGATACGCAGTATTTT.

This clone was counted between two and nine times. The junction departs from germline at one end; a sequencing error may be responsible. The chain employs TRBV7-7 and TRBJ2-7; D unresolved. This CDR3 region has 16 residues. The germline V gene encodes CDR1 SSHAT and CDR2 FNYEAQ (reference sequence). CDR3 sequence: CASSLLCQLISYEQYF. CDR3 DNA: TGTGCTAGCAGCTTATTGTGCCAGTTAATTTCCTACGAGCAGTACTTC.

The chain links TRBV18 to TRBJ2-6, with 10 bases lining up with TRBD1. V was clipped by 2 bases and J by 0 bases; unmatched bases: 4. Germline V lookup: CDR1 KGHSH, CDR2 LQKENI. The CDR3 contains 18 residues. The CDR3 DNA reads TGTGCCAGCTCACCAATTCGGACAGGGGGCTCTGGGGCCAACGTCCTGACTTTC. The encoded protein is CASSPIRTGGSGANVLTF.

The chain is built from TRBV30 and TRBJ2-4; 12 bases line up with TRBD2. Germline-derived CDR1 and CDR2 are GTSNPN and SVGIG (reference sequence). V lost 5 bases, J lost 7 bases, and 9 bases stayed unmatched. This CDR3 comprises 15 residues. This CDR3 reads CAWGTGLAGSNIQYF. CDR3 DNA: TGTGCCTGGGGCACTGGACTAGCGGGGAGTAACATTCAGTACTTC.

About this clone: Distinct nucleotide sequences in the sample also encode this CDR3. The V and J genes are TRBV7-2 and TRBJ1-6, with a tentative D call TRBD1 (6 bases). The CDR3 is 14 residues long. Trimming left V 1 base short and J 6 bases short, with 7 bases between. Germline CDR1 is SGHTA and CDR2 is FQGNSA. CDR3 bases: TGTGCCAGCAGCTTAGGGACAGTTAATTCACCCCTCCACTTT. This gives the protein CASSLGTVNSPLHF.

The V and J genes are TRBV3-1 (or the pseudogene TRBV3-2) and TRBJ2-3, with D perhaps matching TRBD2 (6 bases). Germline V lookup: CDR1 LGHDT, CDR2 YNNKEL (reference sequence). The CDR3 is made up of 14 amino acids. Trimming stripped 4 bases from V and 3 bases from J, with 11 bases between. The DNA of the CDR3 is TGTGCCAGCAGCCGGGACTCCCAGACAGATACGCAGTATTTT. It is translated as CASSRDSQTDTQYF.

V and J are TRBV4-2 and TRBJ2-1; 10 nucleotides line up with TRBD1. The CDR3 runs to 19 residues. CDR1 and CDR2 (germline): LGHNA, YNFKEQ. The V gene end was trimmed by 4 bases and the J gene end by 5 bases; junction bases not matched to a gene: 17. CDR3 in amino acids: CASSLLGGGQGYVHNEQFF. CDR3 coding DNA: TGTGCCAGCAGCCTCCTTGGGGGGGGACAGGGGTACGTGCACAATGAGCAGTTCTTC.

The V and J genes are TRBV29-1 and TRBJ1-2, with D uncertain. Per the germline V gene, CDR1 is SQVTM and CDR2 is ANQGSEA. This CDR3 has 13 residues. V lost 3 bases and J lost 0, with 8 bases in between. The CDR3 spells CSVDLPANYGYTF. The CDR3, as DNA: TGCAGCGTTGACCTGCCAGCTAACTATGGCTACACCTTC.